Reported below is one T cell receptor (beta chain). Its antigen is unknown. The study ran the assay at deep level. TCRdb's copy holds only in-frame clones and misses some; the assay was immunoSEQ multiplex PCR. The sample lists about 1 million clones, about 80% occurring once. The CDR3 contains 15 residues. CDR1 is GTSNPN, CDR2 SVGIG, per germline (reference sequence). The V and J ends lost 0 bases and 0 bases respectively, with 6 bases between them. The data originate from a study of shared clonotypes between healthy human individuals. Overall study findings and caveats: Rarefaction revealed incomplete sorted-subset sequencing despite large depth. Researchers sampled only blood; tissue repertoires likely differ.

The TCR was taken from a man younger than 35 in good health. The source material was memory CD4+ T cells sorted from blood. The subset here: CD45RA-negative fraction. The chain is built from TRBV30 and TRBJ2-6, with D unresolved. The DNA for the CDR3 is TGTGCCTGGAGTGTGAGTAGCTCTGGGGCCAACGTCCTGACTTTC. Translated: CAWSVSSSGANVLTF.